This T cell receptor beta chain was captured by sequencing in a study of radiotherapy plus CTLA-4 blockade in lung cancer. Sequencing used immunoSEQ multiplex PCR; TCRdb keeps in-frame clones, though not all of them. The sample comprises tens of thousands of clones, around 86% of which are singletons, and 0.82% rests with the top ten. CDR1 and CDR2 from the germline V gene are MGHRA and YSYEKL. The CDR3 length is 16 residues. Trimming at V came to 3 bases and at J to 6 bases, leaving 12 bases not matched to a gene. The V call is TRBV4-1, the J call TRBJ1-2; TRBD1 agrees at 8 bases. The source of this sequence is a human donor with non-small cell lung cancer who had stable disease on radiotherapy plus ipilimumab. Here the sequenced sample was peripheral blood, taken from a patient treated with radiotherapy plus ipilimumab. DNA for the CDR3: TGCGCCAGCAGCCACCAAGGACAGGGAGCAAGCCATGGCTACACCTTC. Translating gives CASSHQGQGASHGYTF.